This T cell receptor (beta chain) is drawn from a study of Tregs in tolerant kidney transplant recipients. Germline V gene sequence: CDR1 SGHRS, CDR2 YFSETQ. This CDR3 has 15 residues. V lost 4 bases and J lost 0, with 13 bases in between. CD4+CD25+CD127- Tregs, CD4+CD25- non-Tregs, CD4 and CD8 cells were sorted. As for this clone: Its target is unknown.

Study-wide points: Few patients were studied, so findings need validation in larger groups. Expanding Tregs on activated donor B cells appeared to best identify donor-specific TCRbeta clones. This study did not directly address biological reproducibility.

Using immunoSEQ multiplex PCR, the repertoire was profiled, and TCRdb retains in-frame clones only, with some absent. The data contain about 240,000 clones, about 80% of them singletons. This TCR was recovered from a human donor in good health. What was sequenced was CD4+ T cells from blood. The chain couples TRBV5-1 to TRBJ1-1, with a weak D call TRBD1 (5 bases). DNA of the CDR3: TGCGCCAGCAGCCCAGTGGACATCTTGAACACTGAAGCTTTCTTT. This codes for CASSPVDILNTEAFF.